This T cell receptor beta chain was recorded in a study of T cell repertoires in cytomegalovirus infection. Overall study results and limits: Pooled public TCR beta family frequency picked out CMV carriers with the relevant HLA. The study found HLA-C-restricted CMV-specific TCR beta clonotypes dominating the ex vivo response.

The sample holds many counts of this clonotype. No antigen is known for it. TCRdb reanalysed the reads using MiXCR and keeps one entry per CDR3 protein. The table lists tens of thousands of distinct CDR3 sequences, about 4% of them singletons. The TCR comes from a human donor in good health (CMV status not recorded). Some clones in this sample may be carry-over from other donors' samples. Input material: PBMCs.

The CDR3 protein is CASSWGTSSTDTQYF. CDR3 coding DNA: TGTGCCAGCAGCTGGGGGACCTCTAGCACAGATACGCAGTATTTT. V gene TRBV7-8 combines with J gene TRBJ2-3, with D tentatively TRBD1 or TRBD2 (5 bases each). The germline gives CDR1 SGHVS, CDR2 FQNEAQ. CDR3 length: 15 residues. Deletions cut 4 bases from V and 0 bases from J, with 11 bases between.